A single sample gave rise to the 32 T cell receptor beta chains below, sequenced in a study of blood T cell repertoires in COVID-19. The table came from immunoSEQ multiplex PCR; TCRdb's copy has only in-frame clones and leaves some out. The table includes around 140,000 clones, about 90% detected once. Material for sequencing was peripheral blood. These receptors all come from a man aged 50-59 years who had recovered from COVID-19.

This chain connects TRBV6-6 to TRBJ1-3; maybe TRBD1 (6 bases). V lost 6 bases to trimming and J lost 4 bases, with 13 bases between them. In germline, CDR1 is MNHNY, CDR2 SVGAGI (reference sequence). The length of the CDR3 is 14 residues. The CDR3 loop is CASRSGTSGNTIYF. The CDR3 DNA is TGTGCCAGCAGATCCGGGACATCCGGAAACACCATATATTTT.

This clone turned up a few times. The J gene is TRBJ2-6, the V gene TRBV6-1; tentatively, D is TRBD2 (6 bases). Germline V gene sequence: CDR1 MNHNS, CDR2 SASEGT. The CDR3 spans 15 residues. Trimming left V 3 bases short and J 0 bases short, with 6 bases between. For the CDR3, the DNA is TGTGCCAGCAGTGAGGGACTCTCTGGGGCCAACGTCCTGACTTTC. Translation: CASSEGLSGANVLTF.

This chain connects TRBV7-9 to TRBJ2-6; D is unresolved. This CDR3 contains 17 residues. The germline CDR1 and CDR2 sequences are SEHNR and FQNEAQ (reference sequence). The V and J ends lost 2 bases and 0 bases respectively, with 11 bases between them. The CDR3, as DNA: TGTGCCAGCAGCTTATCGAGGATTTACTCTGGGGCCAACGTCCTGACTTTC. Residues: CASSLSRIYSGANVLTF.

This chain uses TRBV5-6 with TRBJ2-3, with 8 bases that match TRBD2. V was clipped by 0 bases and J by 1 base; unmatched bases: 1. Looked up from germline, CDR1 is SGHDT and CDR2 is YYEEEE. The CDR3 is made up of 15 amino acids. The CDR3 DNA follows: TGTGCCAGCAGCTTGGTGCGGGGGGGCACAGATACGCAGTATTTT. Its protein product is CASSLVRGGTDTQYF.

CDR3 nucleotide sequence: TGTGCCAGCAGCTTAGAGGACAGCGCCAATCAGCCCCAGCATTTT. Residues: CASSLEDSANQPQHF. V gene TRBV5-8 combines with J gene TRBJ1-5, with a possible D match to TRBD1 (6 bases). The CDR3 is 15 residues long. V gave up 2 bases and J gave up 3 bases, with 12 bases separating them. CDR1 SGHTS and CDR2 YDEGEE come from the germline V gene.

This rearrangement joins TRBV21-1 to TRBJ2-1; TRBD2, the D gene given by the table, was not confirmed from the DNA. TRBV21-1 counts as a pseudogene. The CDR3 sequence is 15 residues long. CDR3 region: CASSIVTPGKNEQFF. As DNA, the CDR3 is TGTGCCAGCAGCATAGTGACCCCGGGAAAGAATGAGCAGTTCTTC.

The chain links TRBV5-1 to TRBJ1-6, with 7 nucleotides matching TRBD1. Trimming removed 4 bases from V and 7 bases from J; junction bases left unmatched: 11. CDR3 length equals 16 residues. Germline V gene sequence: CDR1 SGHRS, CDR2 YFSETQ. In nucleotides, the CDR3 is TGCGCCAGCAGCAACAGGGACAGCGTAAGAAATTCACCCCTCCACTTT. Protein sequence: CASSNRDSVRNSPLHF. Using reference TRBV5-1 and TRBJ1-6 for the parts outside the CDR3, the full variable domain is KAGVTQTPRYLIKTRGQQVTLSCSPISGHRSVSWYQQTPGQGLQFLFEYFSETQRNKGNFPGRFSGRQFSNSRSEMNVSTLELGDSALYLCASSNRDSVRNSPLHFGNGTRLTVT.

The J gene is TRBJ2-2, the V gene TRBV5-1, with D maybe TRBD1 (5 bases). Trimming took off 0 bases at V and 7 bases at J, with 25 bases between the two ends. The CDR3 spans 19 residues. Germline lookup yields CDR1 SGHRS and CDR2 YFSETQ. The CDR3 bases are TGCGCCAGCAGCTTGGGCCCGGCACAGGCGTTAGGTAAGGGCGGGGAGCTGTTTTTT. Encoded protein: CASSLGPAQALGKGGELFF.

This clone was detected a few times. The chain combines TRBV7-2 with TRBJ1-6; weak D call: TRBD1 (6 bases). With 3 bases removed from V and 10 bases from J, the gap between germline ends came to 16 bases. The CDR3 contains 15 residues. The germline V gene has CDR1 SGHTA and CDR2 FQGNSA. The CDR3 nucleotides read TGTGCCAGCAGCTTGGATCCCGGCAGGGGCTCACCCCTCCACTTT. It encodes CASSLDPGRGSPLHF.

This sequence joins TRBV3-1 (or the pseudogene TRBV3-2) and TRBJ1-4, with D possibly being TRBD1 (5 bases). The germline V gene encodes CDR1 LGHDT and CDR2 YNNKEL (reference sequence). The CDR3 has 16 residues. Trimming removed 2 bases from V and 7 bases from J, with 17 bases in between. The CDR3 loop is CASSQNPPGQGEKLFF. The DNA for the CDR3 is TGTGCCAGCAGCCAAAACCCCCCAGGGCAAGGTGAAAAACTGTTTTTT.

The genes are TRBV2 and TRBJ2-7, with a possible D match to TRBD2 (6 bases). This CDR3 has 16 amino acids. Germline-derived CDR1 and CDR2 are SNHLY and FYNNEI. Trimming took off 4 bases at V and 3 bases at J, with 19 bases between the two ends. In nucleotides, the CDR3 is TGTGCCAGCAGTGCCCGAGGATTAGCGGTGTTCTACGAGCAGTACTTC. Its protein product is CASSARGLAVFYEQYF. Combining the CDR3 with reference TRBV2 and TRBJ2-7 gives the whole variable domain EPEVTQTPSHQVTQMGQEVILRCVPISNHLYFYWYRQILGQKVEFLVSFYNNEISEKSEIFDDQFSVERPDGSNFTLKIRSTKLEDSAMYFCASSARGLAVFYEQYFGPGTRLTVT.

This clone was detected only a few times. The chain links TRBV6-5 to TRBJ2-7, with 9 bases that match TRBD1. V dropped 5 bases and J dropped 4; count of bases not matched to a gene: 6. The CDR3 runs to 14 residues. Germline lookup yields CDR1 MNHEY and CDR2 SVGAGI. This chain's CDR3 is CASSNRGLMYEQYF. The CDR3 nucleotides are TGTGCCAGCAGTAACAGGGGGCTTATGTACGAGCAGTACTTC.

This clone appeared once. CDR3 in DNA: TGTGCCAGCAGCTCGGGGGGCAGCCGCCTCCACTATGGCTACACCTTC. The encoded protein is CASSSGGSRLHYGYTF. This chain joins TRBV7-2 and TRBJ1-2; maybe TRBD1 (6 bases). The CDR3 extends over 16 amino acids. Trimming took off 4 bases at V and 3 bases at J, with 18 bases between the two ends. Germline CDR1 is SGHTA and CDR2 is FQGNSA.

The CDR3 region has the DNA TGTGCCAGCAGTGACCCGGGACAGGGGCCCGAGACCCAGTACTTC. Translation gives CASSDPGQGPETQYF. The chain carries TRBV25-1 and TRBJ2-5; 10 nucleotides match TRBD1. CDR3 length equals 15 residues. The ends lost 3 bases at V and 5 bases at J; junction bases unmatched: 6. CDR1 is MGHDK and CDR2 is SYGVNS in the germline V gene.

This rearrangement joins TRBV4-3 to TRBJ2-3, with TRBD1 matching over 10 bases. V shed 3 bases and J 5 bases; nucleotides not matched to a gene: 5. CDR3 length equals 15 residues. In germline, CDR1 is LGHNA, CDR2 YSLEER. CDR3 in amino acids: CASSHNGQGGDTQYF. DNA for the CDR3: TGCGCCAGCAGCCATAACGGACAGGGGGGAGATACGCAGTATTTT.

This chain uses TRBV5-1 with TRBJ2-7, with TRBD1 matching over 8 bases. The CDR3 totals 15 residues. After removal of 0 bases from V and 4 bases from J, the junction contained 6 bases not matched to a gene. Germline-derived CDR1 and CDR2 are SGHRS and YFSETQ. CDR3 amino acids: CASSLVSGGKYEQYF. The DNA of the CDR3 is TGCGCCAGCAGCTTGGTTTCAGGGGGCAAATACGAGCAGTACTTC.

This sequence joins TRBV4-2 and TRBJ1-5, with TRBD1 identical over 7 bases. The CDR3 is 13 residues long. The germline V gene has CDR1 LGHNA and CDR2 YNFKEQ. The junction had 3 bases not matched to a gene; V was cut back by 5 bases and J by 5 bases. The CDR3 DNA follows: TGTGCCAGCAGCAGGGACAGAGATCAGCCCCAGCATTTT. Amino acids: CASSRDRDQPQHF.

The chain employs TRBV6-5 and TRBJ2-7; the D is unclear. The CDR3 length is 13 residues. Germline lookup yields CDR1 MNHEY and CDR2 SVGAGI. Between the trimmed V and J ends, which lost 10 bases and 7 bases, there was a span of 20 bases. The CDR3 region has the DNA TGTGCCACCTATAACCCTAGGTCTCGGGAGCAGTACTTC. Translated, it gives CATYNPRSREQYF.

CDR3 coding DNA: TGTGCCAGCAGCACGGGACAGGGGGCACGCATGAACACTGAAGCTTTCTTT. Amino acids: CASSTGQGARMNTEAFF. The chain joins TRBV21-1 to TRBJ1-1; the table gives TRBD1 as D, unverified against the DNA. TRBV21-1 is recorded as a pseudogene. There are 17 residues in the CDR3.

CDR3: CATSRGVGLAGYEQYF. The DNA of the CDR3 is TGTGCCACCAGCAGAGGGGTGGGGCTAGCGGGCTACGAGCAGTACTTC. The chain has TRBV15 and TRBJ2-7; 8 bases line up with TRBD2. Germline CDR1 reads LNHNV; CDR2 reads YYDKDF (reference sequence). Trimming removed 1 base from V and 3 bases from J; junction bases left unmatched: 8. This CDR3 is 16 amino acids long.

The V gene is TRBV6-2 or TRBV6-3, the J gene TRBJ2-7, with 9 positions matching TRBD2. V lost 0 bases and J lost 1; bases outside the gene matches: 10. The CDR3 loop spans 18 amino acids. Germline V CDR1 and CDR2: MNHEY, SVGEGT. The CDR3 DNA is TGTGCCAGCAGTTACTCGATGGCTAGCGGGGAGTTTTCCTACGAGCAGTACTTC. As protein: CASSYSMASGEFSYEQYF.

Of note for this clone: At one boundary the junction diverges from the germline segment, which might be a read error. This CDR3 is also generated by other DNA sequences in the sample. CDR3 amino acids: CASSLDRDTEAFF. As DNA, the CDR3 is TGTGCCAGCAGCCTAGACAGGGATACTGAAGCTTTCTTT. The V call is TRBV11-2, the J call TRBJ1-1, with 7 bases fitting TRBD1. The CDR3 is made up of 13 amino acids. Germline V gene data show CDR1 as SGHAT and CDR2 as FQNNGV.

The rearrangement uses TRBV6-5 and TRBJ2-5; tentatively, D is TRBD1 (5 bases). Looked up from germline, CDR1 is MNHEY and CDR2 is SVGAGI. The CDR3 covers 14 residues. Trimming pared 4 bases from V and 10 bases from J, leaving 19 bases between. CDR3 DNA: TGTGCCAGCAGTTTCGCCCCTATGTCAGGGATCCAGTACTTC. It codes for CASSFAPMSGIQYF.

This rearrangement joins TRBV7-2 to TRBJ2-1; 9 bases match TRBD1. Germline lookup yields CDR1 SGHTA and CDR2 FQGNSA. The CDR3 runs 15 residues. Germline trimming cut 4 bases from V and 6 bases from J; bases unmatched to any gene: 7. DNA for the CDR3: TGTGCCAGCAGCTCTCCCGGGACAGGGACCAATGAGCAGTTCTTC. It translates to CASSSPGTGTNEQFF.

The rearrangement links TRBV2 to TRBJ2-2; the D gene is possibly TRBD1 (6 bases). Trimming left V 3 bases short and J 0 bases short, with 8 bases between. Per the germline V gene, CDR1 is SNHLY and CDR2 is FYNNEI. This CDR3 contains 15 residues. The CDR3 region is CASSEDSTNTGELFF. The CDR3 DNA is TGTGCCAGCAGTGAGGACAGCACGAACACCGGGGAGCTGTTTTTT.

V and J are TRBV2 and TRBJ1-5; no clear D. Trimming took 4 bases from V and 5 from J, leaving 9 bases between them. Germline V lookup: CDR1 SNHLY, CDR2 FYNNEI. The length of the CDR3 is 13 residues. The chain's CDR3 is CASSVGIDQPQHF. Written as DNA, the CDR3 is TGTGCCAGCAGTGTCGGGATAGATCAGCCCCAGCATTTT. Full variable domain (rest looked up from reference TRBV2 and TRBJ1-5): EPEVTQTPSHQVTQMGQEVILRCVPISNHLYFYWYRQILGQKVEFLVSFYNNEISEKSEIFDDQFSVERPDGSNFTLKIRSTKLEDSAMYFCASSVGIDQPQHFGDGTRLSIL.

The rearrangement uses TRBV19 and TRBJ2-5, with D possibly matching TRBD1 (6 bases). The V gene lost 5 bases and the J gene lost 4 bases, with 14 bases spanning the gap. From germline, CDR1 is LNHDA and CDR2 SQIVND (reference sequence). This CDR3 is built from 14 residues. The CDR3 protein is CASSPPGVRETQYF. The CDR3 DNA sequence: TGTGCCAGTAGTCCACCAGGGGTCCGAGAGACCCAGTACTTC.

This clone has just one count. The chain joins TRBV4-1 to TRBJ1-1, with D hard to call. Germline loops: CDR1 MGHRA, CDR2 YSYEKL. V was clipped by 1 base and J by 0 bases, with 6 bases between them. The CDR3 has 14 residues. The CDR3 DNA is TGCGCCAGCAGCCAAGGCCAGTTGAACACTGAAGCTTTCTTT. Translating gives CASSQGQLNTEAFF.

This chain connects TRBV5-6 to TRBJ1-2; no firm D call. The CDR3 extends over 14 amino acids. The germline V and J ends were trimmed by 1 base and 1 base, with 8 bases remaining between them. Germline loops: CDR1 SGHDT, CDR2 YYEEEE. CDR3 DNA: TGTGCCAGCAGCTTGTACGGGGTTAACTATGGCTACACCTTC. Translation gives CASSLYGVNYGYTF.

This clone was seen a handful of times. V is TRBV27 and J is TRBJ2-3; the D gene is possibly TRBD2 (6 bases). Germline V gene lookup returns CDR1 MNHEY and CDR2 SMNVEV (reference sequence). The CDR3 spans 15 residues. V was pared by 5 bases and J by 2 bases, with 14 bases between. The DNA of the CDR3 is TGTGCCAGCAGTGCCCTCGGGACTCACACAGATACGCAGTATTTT. It specifies CASSALGTHTDTQYF.

This clone was recorded a few times. The V gene is TRBV7-2, the J gene TRBJ2-7; a weak D match, TRBD2 (5 bases). CDR1 and CDR2 from the germline V gene are SGHTA and FQGNSA. The length of the CDR3 is 15 residues. V was shortened by 2 bases and J by 5 bases, with 16 bases between the two germline ends. Written as DNA, the CDR3 is TGTGCCAGCAGCTTAATGTACGGGGTGGGCCACGAGCAGTACTTC. This sequence encodes CASSLMYGVGHEQYF.

In this sample, this clone turned up once. Written as DNA, the CDR3 is TGTGCCAGCAGTGTGACAGGGGCTTCACCCCTCCACTTT. Translating gives CASSVTGASPLHF. V is TRBV12-3 or TRBV12-4 and J is TRBJ1-6; 8 bases are shared with TRBD1. After removal of 5 bases from V and 9 bases from J, the junction contained 3 bases not matched to a gene. This CDR3 contains 13 residues.